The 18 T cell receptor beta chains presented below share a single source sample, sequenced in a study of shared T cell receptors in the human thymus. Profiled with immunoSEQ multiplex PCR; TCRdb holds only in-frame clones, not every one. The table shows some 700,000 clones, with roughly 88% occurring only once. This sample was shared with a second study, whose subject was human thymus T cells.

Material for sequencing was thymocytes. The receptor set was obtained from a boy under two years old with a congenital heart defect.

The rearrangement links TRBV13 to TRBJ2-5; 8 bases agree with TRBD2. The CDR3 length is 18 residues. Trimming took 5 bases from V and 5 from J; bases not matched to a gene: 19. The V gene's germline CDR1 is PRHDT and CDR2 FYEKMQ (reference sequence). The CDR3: CASSPPPSQEREWETQYF. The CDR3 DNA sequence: TGTGCCAGCAGCCCCCCTCCTAGTCAGGAGCGGGAGTGGGAGACCCAGTACTTC.

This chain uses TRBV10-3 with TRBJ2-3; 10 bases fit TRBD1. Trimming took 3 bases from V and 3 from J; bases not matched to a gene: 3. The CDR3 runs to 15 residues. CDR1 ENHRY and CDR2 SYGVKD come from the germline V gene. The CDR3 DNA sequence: TGTGCCATCAGTGACGGGACAGGGGAAACAGATACGCAGTATTTT. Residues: CAISDGTGETDTQYF.

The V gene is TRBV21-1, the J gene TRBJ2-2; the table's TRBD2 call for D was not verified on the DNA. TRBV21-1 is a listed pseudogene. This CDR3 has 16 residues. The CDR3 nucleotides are TGTGCCAGCAGCAAAGCGGGGACTTATAACACCGGGGAGCTGTTTTTT. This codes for CASSKAGTYNTGELFF.

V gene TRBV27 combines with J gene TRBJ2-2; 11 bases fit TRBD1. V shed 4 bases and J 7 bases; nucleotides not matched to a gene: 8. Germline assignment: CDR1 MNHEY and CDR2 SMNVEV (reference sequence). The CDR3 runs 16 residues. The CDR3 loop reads CASSSPGQGAGGELFF. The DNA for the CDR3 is TGTGCCAGCAGTTCCCCAGGACAGGGGGCCGGCGGGGAGCTGTTTTTT.

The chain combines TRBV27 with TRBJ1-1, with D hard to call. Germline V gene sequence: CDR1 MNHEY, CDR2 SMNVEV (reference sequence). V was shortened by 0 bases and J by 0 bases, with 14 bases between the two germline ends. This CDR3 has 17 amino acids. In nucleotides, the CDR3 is TGTGCCAGCAGTTTATCGGTCGAAAGCACTATGAACACTGAAGCTTTCTTT. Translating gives CASSLSVESTMNTEAFF.

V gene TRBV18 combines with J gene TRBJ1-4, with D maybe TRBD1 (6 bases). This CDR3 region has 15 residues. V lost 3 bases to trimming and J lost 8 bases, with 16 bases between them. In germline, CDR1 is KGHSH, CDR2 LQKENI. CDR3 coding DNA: TGTGCCAGCTCACCTCGAACAGGGCTCAACGAAAAACTGTTTTTT. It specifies CASSPRTGLNEKLFF. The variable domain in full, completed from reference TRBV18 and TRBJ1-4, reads NAGVMQNPRHLVRRRGQEARLRCSPMKGHSHVYWYRQLPEEGLKFMVYLQKENIIDESGMPKERFSAEFPKEGPSILRIQQVVRGDSAAYFCASSPRTGLNEKLFFGSGTQLSVL.

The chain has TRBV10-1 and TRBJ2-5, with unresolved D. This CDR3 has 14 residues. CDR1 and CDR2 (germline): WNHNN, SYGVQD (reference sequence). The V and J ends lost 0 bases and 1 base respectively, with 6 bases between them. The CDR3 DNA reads TGCGCCAGCAGTGAGTCCAGTCCCCAAGAGACCCAGTACTTC. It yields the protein CASSESSPQETQYF.

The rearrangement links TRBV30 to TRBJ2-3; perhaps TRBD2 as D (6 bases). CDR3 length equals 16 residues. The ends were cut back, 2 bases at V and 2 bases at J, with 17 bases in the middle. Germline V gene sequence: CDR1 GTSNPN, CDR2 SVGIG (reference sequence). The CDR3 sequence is CAWSPLRGAHTDTQYF. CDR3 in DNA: TGTGCCTGGAGTCCTCTCCGCGGGGCTCACACAGATACGCAGTATTTT.

The CDR3 DNA follows: TGTGCCAGGCCTGGCGGGAGAAGTAAAACAGATACGCAGTATTTT. Protein: CARPGGRSKTDTQYF. The genes are TRBV7-3 and TRBJ2-3; 7 bases match TRBD2. This CDR3 spans 15 amino acids. Germline V gives CDR1 SGHTA, CDR2 FQGTGA. The trim removed 9 bases at V and 3 bases at J, leaving 12 bases unmatched. The entire variable domain, with the rest obtained from reference TRBV7-3 and TRBJ2-3, is as follows: GAGVSQTPSNKVTEKGKYVELRCDPISGHTALYWYRQSLGQGPEFLIYFQGTGAADDSGLPNDRFFAVRPEGSVSTLKIQRTERGDSAVYLCARPGGRSKTDTQYFGPGTRLTVL.

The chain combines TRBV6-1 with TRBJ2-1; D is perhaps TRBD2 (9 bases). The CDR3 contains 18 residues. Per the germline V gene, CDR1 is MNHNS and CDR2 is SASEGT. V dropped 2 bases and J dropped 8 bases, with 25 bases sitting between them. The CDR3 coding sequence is TGTGCCAGCAGTGAACCCAGGGGGCAAGGCGGGAGGGAAGATGAGCAGTTCTTC. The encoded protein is CASSEPRGQGGREDEQFF.

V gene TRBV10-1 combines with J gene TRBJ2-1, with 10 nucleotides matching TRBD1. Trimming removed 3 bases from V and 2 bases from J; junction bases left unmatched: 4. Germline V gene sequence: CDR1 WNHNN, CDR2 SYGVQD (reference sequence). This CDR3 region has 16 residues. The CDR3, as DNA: TGCGCCAGCAGTGAAACGACAGGGGGCGCCTACAATGAGCAGTTCTTC. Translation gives CASSETTGGAYNEQFF.

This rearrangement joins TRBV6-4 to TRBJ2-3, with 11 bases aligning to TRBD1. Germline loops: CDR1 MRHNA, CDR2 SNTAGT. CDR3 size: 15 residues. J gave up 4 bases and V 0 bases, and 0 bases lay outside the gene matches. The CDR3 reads CASSDSGQGADTQYF. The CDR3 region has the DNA TGTGCCAGCAGTGACTCGGGACAGGGGGCAGATACGCAGTATTTT.

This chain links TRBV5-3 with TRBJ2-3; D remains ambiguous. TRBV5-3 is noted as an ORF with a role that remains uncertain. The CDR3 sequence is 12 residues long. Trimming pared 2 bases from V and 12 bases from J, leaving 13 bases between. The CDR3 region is CARSFSEAPQYF. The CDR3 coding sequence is TGTGCCAGAAGCTTTTCAGAGGCCCCTCAGTATTTT.

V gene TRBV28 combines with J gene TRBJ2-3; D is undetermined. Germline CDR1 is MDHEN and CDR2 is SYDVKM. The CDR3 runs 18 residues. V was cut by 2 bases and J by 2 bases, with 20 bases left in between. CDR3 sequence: CASSLEKTRSPHTDTQYF. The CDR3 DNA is TGTGCCAGCAGTTTAGAGAAAACGCGGTCCCCACACACAGATACGCAGTATTTT.

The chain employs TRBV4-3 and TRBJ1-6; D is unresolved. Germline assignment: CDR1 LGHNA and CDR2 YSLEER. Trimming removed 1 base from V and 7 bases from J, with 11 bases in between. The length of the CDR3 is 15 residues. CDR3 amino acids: CASSQGAPRNSPLHF. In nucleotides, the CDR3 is TGCGCCAGCAGCCAAGGAGCCCCGCGGAATTCACCCCTCCACTTT.

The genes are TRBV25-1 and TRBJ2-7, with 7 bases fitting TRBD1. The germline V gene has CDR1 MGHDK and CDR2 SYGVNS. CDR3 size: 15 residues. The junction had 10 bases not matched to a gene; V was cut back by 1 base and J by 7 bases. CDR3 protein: CASSELGTAPREQYF. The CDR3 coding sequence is TGTGCCAGCAGTGAATTGGGGACAGCTCCTAGGGAGCAGTACTTC.

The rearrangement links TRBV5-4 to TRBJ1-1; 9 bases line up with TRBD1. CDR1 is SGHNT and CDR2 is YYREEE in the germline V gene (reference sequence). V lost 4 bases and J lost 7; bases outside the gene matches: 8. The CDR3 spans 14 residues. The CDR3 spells CASSIGQGRNEAFF. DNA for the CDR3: TGTGCCAGCAGCATCGGACAGGGGCGCAATGAAGCTTTCTTT.

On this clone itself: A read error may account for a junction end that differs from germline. The CDR3: CASRPRLIYTNTQYF. In nucleotides, the CDR3 is TGTGCCAGCAGGCCCCGACTAATATACACAAATACGCAGTATTTT. The rearrangement joins TRBV2 to TRBJ2-3; a weak D match, TRBD2 (5 bases). CDR3 length: 15 residues. Germline CDR1 reads SNHLY; CDR2 reads FYNNEI.